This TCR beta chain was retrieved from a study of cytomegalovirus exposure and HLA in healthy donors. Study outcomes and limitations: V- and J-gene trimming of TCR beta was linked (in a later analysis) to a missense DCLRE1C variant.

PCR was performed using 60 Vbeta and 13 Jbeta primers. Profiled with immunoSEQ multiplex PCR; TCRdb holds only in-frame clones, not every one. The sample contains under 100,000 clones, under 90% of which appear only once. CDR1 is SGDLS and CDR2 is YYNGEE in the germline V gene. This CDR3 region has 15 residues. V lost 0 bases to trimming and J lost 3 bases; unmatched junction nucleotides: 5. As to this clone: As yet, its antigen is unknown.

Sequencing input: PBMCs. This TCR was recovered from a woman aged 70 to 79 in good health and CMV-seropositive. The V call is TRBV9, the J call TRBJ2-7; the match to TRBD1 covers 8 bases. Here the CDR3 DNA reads TGTGCCAGCAGCGTAGGCCCTGGACAGGGCTACGAGCAGTACTTC. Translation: CASSVGPGQGYEQYF.